Listed below are T cell receptor beta chains from one sample, sequenced in a study of blood T cell repertoires in COVID-19. The method was immunoSEQ multiplex PCR; TCRdb's version includes in-frame clones alone and lacks a portion of them. This sample yields some 320,000 clones, of which roughly 91% are seen a single time; roughly 2.9% belongs to the top ten. The material sequenced was PBMCs or T cells enriched from blood (not recorded which). The receptors were gathered from a woman between 45 and 65 years old who had been exposed to COVID-19. Both conserved end residues are part of each CDR3. Each record gives: D gene, J gene, clone size, CDR3 length, V gene, CDR3 DNA, CDR3 protein. D genes are given only for firm matches. Size is omitted from some rows. Given values are once, few, many or a class for expanded clones.

>-|TRBJ2-7|-|15|TRBV7-9
TGTGCCAGCAGCTTAGCAACAGGAAGGACCTACGAGCAGTACTTC
CASSLATGRTYEQYF
>TRBD1|TRBJ2-2|-|13|TRBV12-3/TRBV12-4
TGTGCCAGCGATGAGGGGGCGGACGGGGAGCTGTTTTTT
CASDEGADGELFF
>-|TRBJ2-1|-|13|TRBV6-5
TGTGCCAGCAGGAGCGGGCTTTACAATGAGCAGTTCTTC
CASRSGLYNEQFF
>TRBD2|TRBJ2-4|-|17|TRBV3-1/TRBV3-2
TGTGCCAGCAGCCAACTAGCGGGGGGGCCTTCCAAAAACATTCAGTACTTC
CASSQLAGGPSKNIQYF
>-|TRBJ2-5|-|15|TRBV5-4
TGTGCCAGCAGCCTGTCGTCCCCACCTCGGGAGACCCAGTACTTC
CASSLSSPPRETQYF
>-|TRBJ2-1|-|15|TRBV6-4
TGTGCCAGCAGTGACGCGATGAGCTCCTACAATGAGCAGTTCTTC
CASSDAMSSYNEQFF
>-|TRBJ2-5|-|14|TRBV3-1/TRBV3-2
TGTGCCAGCAGCCAGAAAGGACCCCCCGGGGCCCAGTACTTC
CASSQKGPPGAQYF
>TRBD2|TRBJ2-3|few|17|TRBV4-2
TGTGCCAGCAGCCAAGTGATAGCGGGGGGAAACACAGATACGCAGTATTTT
CASSQVIAGGNTDTQYF
>-|TRBJ1-1|-|11|TRBV30
TGTGCCTGGACCAACGGAGCTGGAGCTTTCTTT
CAWTNGAGAFF
>TRBD2|TRBJ2-1|-|14|TRBV30
TGTGCCTGGAACATAGCGGGGGGGTACAATGAGCAGTTCTTC
CAWNIAGGYNEQFF
>-|TRBJ1-2|few|19|TRBV7-9
TGTGCCAGCAGCGCCTTGCCCCCCGTGGGAGGGGCAGAACAAAGGCGCTACACCTTC
CASSALPPVGGAEQRRYTF
>TRBD1|TRBJ1-1|-|16|TRBV29-1
TGCAGCGTTGAATTGGGCGGACAGGGGGGGAACACTGAAGCTTTCTTT
CSVELGGQGGNTEAFF
>-|TRBJ1-2|-|17|TRBV19
TGTGCCAGTAGCCCCAACCTGTGGGGGGGGCGCGCTGGTGGCTACACCTTC
CASSPNLWGGRAGGYTF
>TRBD1|TRBJ1-1|-|14|TRBV5-1
TGCGCCAGCAGCCCAGGAACAGGGGTAACTGAAGCTTTCTTT
CASSPGTGVTEAFF
>TRBD1|TRBJ1-6|once|15|TRBV25-1
TGTGCCAGCAGTGCTCCAGACAGGGGAAATTCACCCCTCCACTTT
CASSAPDRGNSPLHF
>-|TRBJ2-1|-|14|TRBV28
TGTGCCAGCAGTTCGGCGGCCTACTACAATGAGCAGTTCTTC
CASSSAAYYNEQFF
>-|TRBJ2-3|-|12|TRBV28
TGTGCCAGCAGTCGAACAGAAGGCACGCAGTATTTT
CASSRTEGTQYF
>-|TRBJ1-2|-|18|TRBV3-1/TRBV3-2
TGTGCCAGCAGCCAAGAGAAGTTTCGGTTAAGGGGCTGGAATGGCTACACCTTC
CASSQEKFRLRGWNGYTF
>TRBD1|TRBJ1-1|-|14|TRBV27
TGTGCCAGCAGTCGACGACAGGGGGTAACTGAAGCTTTCTTT
CASSRRQGVTEAFF
>TRBD2|TRBJ2-1|-|15|TRBV18
TGTGCCAGCTCACCCTCGAGCGGGGGGATCAATGAGCAGTTCTTC
CASSPSSGGINEQFF
>-|TRBJ1-2|-|14|TRBV6-5
TGTGCCAGCATTTCGGGATCCTGGGGGGATGGCTACACCTTC
CASISGSWGDGYTF
>-|TRBJ1-1|-|11|TRBV20-1
TGCAGTGCTAAGAGGGCCACTGAAGCTTTCTTT
CSAKRATEAFF
>TRBD1|TRBJ2-7|-|13|TRBV11-2
TGTGCCAGCAGCTTAGAGACAGGGAACGAGCAGTACTTC
CASSLETGNEQYF
>-|TRBJ1-5|-|14|TRBV7-9
TGTGCCAGCAGCTTAGGAACAGGGCATCAGCCCCAGCATTTT
CASSLGTGHQPQHF
>-|TRBJ1-5|-|14|TRBV19
TGTGCCAGTAGTACCGCAGGGGCAGGTCAGCCCCAGCATTTT
CASSTAGAGQPQHF
>-|TRBJ2-1|-|16|TRBV5-6
TGTGCCAGCAGCTTTCACAAAAGGACAGCGAACAATGAGCAGTTCTTC
CASSFHKRTANNEQFF
>-|TRBJ2-3|-|12|TRBV5-4
TGTGCCAGCAGCCCAGGTACAGATACGCAGTATTTT
CASSPGTDTQYF
>TRBD2|TRBJ2-6|once|17|TRBV24-1
TGTGCCACCTCCGGGAGGGACGGAAGCTCTGGGGCCAACGTCCTGACTTTC
CATSGRDGSSGANVLTF
>TRBD1|TRBJ1-2|-|15|TRBV7-9
TGTGCCAGCAGCCCACTTACAGGGGGCGAGGATGGCTACACCTTC
CASSPLTGGEDGYTF
>-|TRBJ2-7|once|13|TRBV19
TGTGCCAGTAGTATGGGCCGGACCTACGAGCAGTACTTC
CASSMGRTYEQYF
>TRBD1|TRBJ1-3|few|22|TRBV6-6
TGTGCCAGCAGCTCGTTAAAGGGACAGGGCTATTTTCGGACCAGCTCTGGAAACACCATATATTTT
CASSSLKGQGYFRTSSGNTIYF
>-|TRBJ2-2|-|15|TRBV27
TGTGCCAGCATGCCCCTTGGGGGGACCTCCGGGGAGCTGTTTTTT
CASMPLGGTSGELFF
>TRBD2|TRBJ2-3|once|15|TRBV3-1/TRBV3-2
TGTGCCAGCAGTACCCCCCTAGCGGGCACAGATACGCAGTATTTT
CASSTPLAGTDTQYF
>-|TRBJ2-5|-|14|TRBV18
TGTGCCAGCTCCCCCCTTGGCGGTTCGGAGACCCAGTACTTC
CASSPLGGSETQYF
>-|TRBJ2-7|-|11|TRBV20-1
TGCAGCAGTTTATACTCCTACGAGCAGTACTTC
CSSLYSYEQYF
>-|TRBJ1-2|-|14|TRBV2
TGTGCCAGCAGTGAAGCGGTGGACACGTGGGGCTACACCTTC
CASSEAVDTWGYTF
>-|TRBJ2-5|-|13|TRBV7-9
TGTGCCAGCAGCTTATACGGGGGAGAGACCCAGTACTTC
CASSLYGGETQYF
>-|TRBJ1-3|-|13|TRBV5-4
TGTGCCAGCAGCTTTGACAGAGGAAACACCATATATTTT
CASSFDRGNTIYF
>TRBD2|TRBJ2-3|once|14|TRBV2
TGTGCCAGCAGAGTAGCGGGGGCGCTAGGTACGCAGTATTTT
CASRVAGALGTQYF
>-|TRBJ2-6|-|17|TRBV6-1
TGTGCCAGCAGTGACCCGAGGGCTGGTGCTGGGGCCAACGTCCTGACTTTC
CASSDPRAGAGANVLTF
>-|TRBJ1-4|-|14|TRBV5-4
TGTGCCAGCAGCCCCGGGACTAATAATGAAAAACTGTTTTTT
CASSPGTNNEKLFF
>-|TRBJ2-7|-|14|TRBV5-5
TGTGCCAGCAGCTTCCAGACAGGTAGCTACGAGCAGTACTTC
CASSFQTGSYEQYF
>TRBD1|TRBJ2-7|-|13|TRBV30
TGTGCCTGGAGTGGGGACAGAGGGGGCGAGCAGTACTTC
CAWSGDRGGEQYF
>-|TRBJ2-2|once|14|TRBV2
TGTGCCAGCCTGAAGAACAGGGATAAGGGGGAGCTGTTTTTT
CASLKNRDKGELFF
>-|TRBJ2-3|-|16|TRBV11-1
TGTGCCAGCAGCTTAGAGTCGGGACTCGTCACAGATACGCAGTATTTT
CASSLESGLVTDTQYF
>-|TRBJ1-1|-|14|TRBV14
TGTGCCAGCAGCCTTGGTCCGGGGAACACTGAAGCTTTCTTT
CASSLGPGNTEAFF
>-|TRBJ2-3|-|15|TRBV24-1
TGTGCCACCAGTGATTTGCTCGCGGGGACAGATACGCAGTATTTT
CATSDLLAGTDTQYF
>-|TRBJ2-1|-|13|TRBV14
TGTGCCAGCAGCGAGGACAGTTACAATGAGCAGTTCTTC
CASSEDSYNEQFF
>-|TRBJ2-5|-|15|TRBV4-1
TGCGCCAGCAGCCAAGGTTGGGGGGAACAAGAGACCCAGTACTTC
CASSQGWGEQETQYF